This passage covers 2 T cell receptor beta chains from one sample sequenced in a study of T cell responses to AZD1222 COVID-19 vaccine. This table comes from immunoSEQ multiplex PCR, and its TCRdb copy is limited to in-frame clones, with some not included. Found here are some 120,000 clones, approximately 85% of them singletons; the top ten hold under 6%. Sample: peripheral blood, taken 28 days after the second AZD1222 dose. These receptors originate from an adult who received the AZD1222 COVID-19 vaccine.

The gene calls are TRBV6-5 and TRBJ2-3; no firm D call. The CDR3 contains 11 residues. V lost 8 bases to trimming and J lost 2 bases, with 5 bases between them. Per the germline V gene, CDR1 is MNHEY and CDR2 is SVGAGI. CDR3 region: CASSVTDTQYF. The CDR3 DNA follows: TGTGCCAGCTCCGTCACAGATACGCAGTATTTT.

V and J are TRBV5-1 and TRBJ2-1; 15 bases map to TRBD2. This CDR3 has 16 residues. Germline assignment: CDR1 SGHRS and CDR2 YFSETQ. Trimming cost V 2 bases and J 9 bases; bases outside gene matches: 6. The CDR3 protein is CASSFQGLAGGSEQFF. CDR3 DNA sequence: TGCGCCAGCAGCTTTCAGGGACTAGCGGGAGGAAGTGAGCAGTTCTTC.